This record covers a single T cell receptor (beta chain). Its antigen remains unknown. A far more abundant clone sits one base away, making this likely a read error. The sample originates from a study of CD8+ T cells in alopecia areata. Study details: Tofacitinib exposure lasted 6 to 18 months, followed by 6 months off drug. Study observations and caveats: More clonal than normal scalp was lesional scalp, particularly alopecia totalis/universalis. As there was one nonresponder, how baseline CD8+ expansion relates to response remains uncertain. Many expanded lesional clones remained in scalp and blood on tofacitinib.

The treatment: oral pan-JAK inhibitor, 5-10 mg twice daily. The CDR3 consists of 12 residues. Trimming pared 6 bases from V and 1 base from J, leaving 5 bases between. Per the germline V gene, CDR1 is SNHLY and CDR2 is FYNNEI. RNA was isolated and reverse transcribed to cDNA, the sequencing template. This table comes from immunoSEQ multiplex PCR, and its TCRdb copy is limited to in-frame clones, with some not included. The data show 180,000 or so clones, roughly 64% seen once. This material consisted of CD4+ T cells sorted from blood, taken at week 24, from a patient treated with tofacitinib. This sequence originates from a human donor with alopecia areata. V usage is TRBV2 and J usage is TRBJ2-3, with no clear D. Written as DNA, the CDR3 is TGTGCCAGCAGCCAACGCACAGATACGCAGTATTTT. Its translation is CASSQRTDTQYF.